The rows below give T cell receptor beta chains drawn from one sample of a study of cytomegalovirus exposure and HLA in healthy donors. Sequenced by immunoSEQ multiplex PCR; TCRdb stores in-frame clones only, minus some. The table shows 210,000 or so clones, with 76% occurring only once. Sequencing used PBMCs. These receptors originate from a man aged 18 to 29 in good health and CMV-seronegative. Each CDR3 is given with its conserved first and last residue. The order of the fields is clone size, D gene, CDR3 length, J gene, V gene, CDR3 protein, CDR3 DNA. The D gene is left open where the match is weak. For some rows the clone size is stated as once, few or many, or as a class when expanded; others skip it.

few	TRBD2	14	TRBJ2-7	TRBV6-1	CASRQAGAVYEQYF	TGTGCCAGCAGACAAGCGGGAGCGGTTTACGAGCAGTACTTC
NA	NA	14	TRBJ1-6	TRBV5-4	CASSPGMDNSPLHF	TGTGCCAGCAGCCCAGGGATGGATAATTCACCCCTCCACTTT
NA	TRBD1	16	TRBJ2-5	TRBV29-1	CSVEGPIVGTGETQYF	TGCAGCGTTGAAGGCCCGATAGTGGGGACAGGAGAGACCCAGTACTTC
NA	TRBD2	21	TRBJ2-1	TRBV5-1	CASSSKTGGRLAGLLYNEQFF	TGCGCCAGCAGCTCAAAGACAGGGGGAAGACTAGCGGGGTTGCTTTACAATGAGCAGTTCTTC
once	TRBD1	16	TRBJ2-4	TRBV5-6	CASSQGTGGLKTIQYF	TGTGCCAGCAGCCAGGGGACAGGGGGCTTGAAGACCATTCAGTACTTC
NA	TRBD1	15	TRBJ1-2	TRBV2	CASSPDRGTNYGYTF	TGTGCCAGCAGCCCTGACAGGGGCACTAACTATGGCTACACCTTC
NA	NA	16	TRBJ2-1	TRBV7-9	CASSSGWRVFGGEQFF	TGTGCCAGCAGTTCCGGGTGGCGGGTCTTTGGCGGTGAGCAGTTCTTC
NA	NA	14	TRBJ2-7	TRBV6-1	CASSETSGLHEQYF	TGTGCCAGCAGCGAAACGTCCGGACTTCACGAGCAGTACTTC
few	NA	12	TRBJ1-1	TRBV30	CAWSPGIGEAFF	TGTGCCTGGAGCCCCGGGATAGGAGAAGCTTTCTTT
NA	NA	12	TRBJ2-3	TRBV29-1	CSVKQALDTQYF	TGCAGCGTTAAACAGGCGCTGGATACGCAGTATTTT
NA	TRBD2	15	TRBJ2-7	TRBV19	CASSMVAGGTGEQYF	TGTGCCAGTAGTATGGTAGCGGGAGGAACCGGCGAGCAGTACTTC
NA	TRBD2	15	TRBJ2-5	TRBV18	CASSPPGGVGETQYF	TGTGCCAGCTCACCACCGGGGGGGGTCGGTGAGACCCAGTACTTC
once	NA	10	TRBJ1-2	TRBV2	CASSDEGYTF	TGTGCCAGCAGTGATGAGGGCTACACCTTC
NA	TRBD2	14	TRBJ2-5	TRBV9	CASSQLAGEETQYF	TGTGCCAGCAGCCAACTAGCGGGCGAAGAGACCCAGTACTTC
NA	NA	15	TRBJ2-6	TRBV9	CASSPTGSGANVLTF	TGTGCCAGCAGCCCAACAGGTTCTGGGGCCAACGTCCTGACTTTC
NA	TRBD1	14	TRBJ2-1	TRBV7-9	CASTLNRGLDEQFF	TGTGCCAGCACCCTAAATAGGGGGCTGGATGAGCAGTTCTTC
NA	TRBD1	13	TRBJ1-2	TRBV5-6	CASSPDRGDGYTF	TGTGCCAGCAGCCCGGACAGGGGGGATGGCTACACCTTC
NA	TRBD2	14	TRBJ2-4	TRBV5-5	CASSKTSGENIQYF	TGTGCCAGCAGCAAGACTAGCGGGGAAAACATTCAGTACTTC
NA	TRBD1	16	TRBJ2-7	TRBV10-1	CASSLPMTGENYEQYF	TGCGCCAGCAGCTTACCGATGACAGGGGAGAACTACGAGCAGTACTTC
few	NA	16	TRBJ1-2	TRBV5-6	CASSSPQRQSSYGYTF	TGTGCCAGCAGTTCGCCCCAAAGACAGTCCTCCTATGGCTACACCTTC
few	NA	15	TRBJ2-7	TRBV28	CASSLGLGHGEEQYF	TGTGCCAGCAGTTTGGGACTTGGGCACGGCGAGGAGCAGTACTTC
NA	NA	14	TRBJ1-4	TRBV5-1	CASGVAGSNEKLFF	TGCGCCAGCGGGGTAGCGGGGTCTAATGAAAAACTGTTTTTT
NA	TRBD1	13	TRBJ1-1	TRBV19	CASSITGGTEAFF	TGTGCCAGTAGTATAACAGGGGGCACTGAAGCTTTCTTT
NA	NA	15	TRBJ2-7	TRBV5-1	CASSLERGARFEQYF	TGCGCCAGCAGCTTGGAACGGGGTGCCCGATTCGAGCAGTACTTC
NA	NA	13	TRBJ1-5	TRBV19	CASSNQGNQPQHF	TGTGCCAGTAGTAATCAGGGGAATCAGCCCCAGCATTTT
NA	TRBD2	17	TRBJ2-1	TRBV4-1	CASSQDRGTSGYNEQFF	TGCGCCAGCAGCCAAGATCGGGGGACTAGCGGGTACAATGAGCAGTTCTTC
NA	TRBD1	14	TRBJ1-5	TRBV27	CASSPGTGNQPQHF	TGTGCCAGCAGTCCCGGGACAGGGAATCAGCCCCAGCATTTT
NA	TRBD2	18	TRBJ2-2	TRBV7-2	CASSLKLAGHANTGELFF	TGTGCCAGCAGCTTAAAACTAGCGGGGCACGCGAACACCGGGGAGCTGTTTTTT
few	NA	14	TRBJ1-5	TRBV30	CAWSAPGGGQPQHF	TGTGCCTGGAGCGCCCCCGGGGGGGGACAGCCCCAGCATTTT
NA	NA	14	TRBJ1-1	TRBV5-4	CASSLPGQYTEAFF	TGTGCCAGCAGCTTACCCGGACAGTACACTGAAGCTTTCTTT
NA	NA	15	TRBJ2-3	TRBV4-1	CASSQEFSVPDTQYF	TGCGCCAGCAGCCAAGAGTTTAGCGTGCCAGATACGCAGTATTTT
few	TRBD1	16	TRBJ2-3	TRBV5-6	CASSLGTGVRTDTQYF	TGTGCCAGCAGCTTGGGGACAGGGGTTAGGACAGATACGCAGTATTTT
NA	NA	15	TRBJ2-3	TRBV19	CASSMVGGSTDTQYF	TGTGCCAGTAGTATGGTAGGCGGGAGCACAGATACGCAGTATTTT
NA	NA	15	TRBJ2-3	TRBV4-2	CASSQELAHTDTQYF	TGTGCCAGCAGCCAAGAATTAGCCCACACAGATACGCAGTATTTT
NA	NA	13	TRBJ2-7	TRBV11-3	CASSFPDSYEQYF	TGTGCCAGCAGCTTCCCCGACAGCTACGAGCAGTACTTC
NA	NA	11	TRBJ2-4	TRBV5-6	CASGGGNIQYF	TGTGCCAGCGGTGGGGGGAACATTCAGTACTTC
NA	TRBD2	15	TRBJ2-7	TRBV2	CASRALLAGSYEQYF	TGTGCCAGCAGGGCCCTCTTAGCGGGCTCCTACGAGCAGTACTTC
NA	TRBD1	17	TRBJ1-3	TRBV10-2	CASSGTGGAFSGNTIYF	TGCGCCAGCTCGGGGACAGGGGGCGCTTTCTCTGGAAACACCATATATTTT
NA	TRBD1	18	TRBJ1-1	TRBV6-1	CASSEAMLGQGMNTEAFF	TGTGCCAGCAGTGAAGCGATGTTGGGACAGGGAATGAACACTGAAGCTTTCTTT
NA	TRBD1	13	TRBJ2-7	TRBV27	CASSYRGSYEQYF	TGTGCCAGCAGTTACAGGGGTTCCTACGAGCAGTACTTC
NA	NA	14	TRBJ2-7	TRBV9	CASSVGAGIYEQYF	TGTGCCAGCAGCGTAGGAGCAGGAATATACGAGCAGTACTTC
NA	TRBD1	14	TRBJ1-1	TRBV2	CASSDSGGLVQAFF	TGTGCCAGCAGTGATTCAGGGGGCTTAGTCCAAGCTTTCTTT
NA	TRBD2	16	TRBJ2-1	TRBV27	CASSSLGPSGINEQFF	TGTGCCAGCAGTTCCCTGGGGCCTAGCGGGATTAATGAGCAGTTCTTC
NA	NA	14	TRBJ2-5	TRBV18	CASSPGLTQETQYF	TGTGCCAGCTCACCTGGACTAACACAAGAGACCCAGTACTTC
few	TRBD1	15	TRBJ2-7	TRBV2	CASSDITGGVDEQYF	TGTGCCAGCAGTGACATAACAGGGGGCGTCGACGAGCAGTACTTC
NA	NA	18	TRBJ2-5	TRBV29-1	CSVVFSGGGGKYQETQYF	TGCAGCGTTGTTTTTTCAGGAGGGGGCGGCAAGTACCAAGAGACCCAGTACTTC
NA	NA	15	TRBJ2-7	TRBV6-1	CASKWTEPRSYEQYF	TGTGCCAGCAAATGGACAGAGCCCCGCTCCTACGAGCAGTACTTC
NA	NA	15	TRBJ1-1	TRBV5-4	CASSLEKVMNTEAFF	TGTGCCAGCAGCTTAGAGAAAGTAATGAACACTGAAGCTTTCTTT
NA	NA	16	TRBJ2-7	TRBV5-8	CASPTPPGVWDGEQYF	TGTGCCAGCCCTACGCCGCCAGGGGTCTGGGATGGCGAGCAGTACTTC
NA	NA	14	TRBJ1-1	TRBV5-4	CASSWRGGNTEAFF	TGTGCCAGCAGCTGGAGGGGAGGCAACACTGAAGCTTTCTTT
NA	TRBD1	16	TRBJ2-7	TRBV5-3	CARSLVRTGDPGEQYF	TGTGCCAGAAGCTTGGTTCGGACAGGGGATCCGGGTGAGCAGTACTTC
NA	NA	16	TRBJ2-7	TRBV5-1	CASSLATRDPTGEQYF	TGCGCCAGCAGCTTGGCAACCCGGGACCCCACAGGGGAGCAGTACTTC
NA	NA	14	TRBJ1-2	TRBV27	CASSRSRQVWGYTF	TGTGCCAGCAGCCGCTCCAGACAGGTCTGGGGCTACACCTTC
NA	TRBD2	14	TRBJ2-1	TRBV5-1	CASRRLAGANEQFF	TGCGCCAGCAGAAGACTAGCGGGAGCCAATGAGCAGTTCTTC
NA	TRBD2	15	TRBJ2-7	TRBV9	CASSPRLAGTYEQYF	TGTGCCAGCAGCCCCAGACTAGCGGGAACCTACGAGCAGTACTTC
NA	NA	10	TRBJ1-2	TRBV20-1	CSARGAGYTF	TGCAGTGCTAGAGGGGCTGGCTACACCTTC
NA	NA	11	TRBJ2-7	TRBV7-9	CASSLLYEQYF	TGTGCCAGCAGCTTATTATACGAGCAGTACTTC
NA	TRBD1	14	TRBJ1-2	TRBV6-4	CASSRTGWDYGYTF	TGTGCCAGCAGCCGGACAGGGTGGGACTATGGCTACACCTTC
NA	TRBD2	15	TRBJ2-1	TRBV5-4	CASSFSGRGDNEQFF	TGTGCCAGCAGCTTCAGCGGGAGAGGGGACAATGAGCAGTTCTTC